The 6 T cell receptor beta chains in this list originate from one sample, sequenced in a study of blood T cell repertoires in COVID-19. This table comes from immunoSEQ multiplex PCR, and its TCRdb copy is limited to in-frame clones, with some not included. The table shows about 180,000 clones, with about 90% occurring only once. Source material: peripheral blood. The receptors originated from a man between 65 and 85 years old with active or convalescent COVID-19.

The chain carries TRBV6-5 and TRBJ1-5, with 12 positions matching TRBD1. This CDR3 is 15 amino acids long. Germline assignment: CDR1 MNHEY and CDR2 SVGAGI. J gave up 3 bases and V 6 bases, and 3 bases lay outside the gene matches. CDR3 sequence reads: CASRGTGGYNQPQHF. The CDR3 DNA follows: TGTGCCAGCAGAGGGACAGGGGGCTACAATCAGCCCCAGCATTTT.

This chain uses TRBV6-5 with TRBJ2-6; D possibly corresponds to TRBD2 (5 bases). Germline values: CDR1 MNHEY, CDR2 SVGAGI. V was trimmed by 2 bases and J by 4 bases, leaving 12 bases between them. There are 16 residues in the CDR3. This CDR3 is CASSYPSPGGANVLTF. The CDR3 DNA is TGTGCCAGCAGTTACCCCTCACCGGGAGGGGCCAACGTCCTGACTTTC.

The V call is TRBV18, the J call TRBJ1-3, with D unresolved. Germline lookup yields CDR1 KGHSH and CDR2 LQKENI. The CDR3 has 16 residues. Trimming shortened V by 0 bases and J by 0 bases, and 9 bases separated the two germline ends. CDR3 DNA sequence: TGTGCCAGCTCACCACCGGCGGCTAACTCTGGAAACACCATATATTTT. This translates into CASSPPAANSGNTIYF.

This chain connects TRBV28 to TRBJ2-7; possible D gene TRBD2, 5 bases. CDR3 length: 16 residues. Trimming shortened V by 4 bases and J by 0 bases, and 16 bases separated the two germline ends. Germline assignment: CDR1 MDHEN and CDR2 SYDVKM. CDR3 protein: CASSSPGERSSYEQYF. CDR3 in DNA: TGTGCCAGCAGTTCCCCTGGGGAGCGGAGCTCCTACGAGCAGTACTTC.

The rearrangement uses TRBV5-1 and TRBJ2-3; D is ambiguous. This CDR3 contains 12 residues. Deletions cut 2 bases from V and 2 bases from J, with 3 bases between. The germline V gene has CDR1 SGHRS and CDR2 YFSETQ. The CDR3 DNA follows: TGCGCCAGCAGCTTAGCCACAGATACGCAGTATTTT. This encodes CASSLATDTQYF.

The chain combines TRBV5-1 with TRBJ1-2; 7 bases are a match to TRBD1. Germline assignment: CDR1 SGHRS and CDR2 YFSETQ. The length of the CDR3 is 12 residues. Germline trimming cut 5 bases from V and 4 bases from J; bases unmatched to any gene: 2. CDR3 loop: CASSEGAYGYTF. As DNA, the CDR3 is TGCGCCAGCAGTGAGGGGGCCTATGGCTACACCTTC.